This T cell receptor (beta chain) originates from a study of blood T cell repertoires in COVID-19. Study context: Acute and convalescent COVID-19 specimens originated in the United States, Italy and Spain. The cDNA or gDNA used as material had been derived from T cells, B-cell-depleted T cells, or PBMCs.

Authors' methods: Using reference gene primer amplification, nucleated cell counts were estimated. Some clones are missing from TCRdb's copy, which holds only in-frame ones; the method was immunoSEQ multiplex PCR. V and J calls and clone size are given by that table; D and trimming were obtained from the DNA. The table has over 150,000 clones, around nine tenths seen once; the top ten hold approximately 13%. Germline trimming cut 6 bases from V and 7 bases from J; bases unmatched to any gene: 7. In germline, CDR1 is MNHEY, CDR2 SMNVEV (reference sequence). The CDR3 totals 13 residues. Patients in Seattle were enrolled during active infection, then followed longitudinally.

The receptor was derived from a woman aged 70-85 years with COVID-19, enrolled during active disease. Source material: peripheral blood. The V and J genes are TRBV27 and TRBJ1-2, with TRBD1 matching 8 bases. The CDR3 is CASSPRGHGGYTF. CDR3 coding DNA: TGTGCCAGCAGCCCCAGGGGGCATGGTGGCTACACCTTC.